This TCR beta chain was profiled in a study of blood T cells in healthy people across ages. Sample-barcoded 5' priming and a J-beta primer mix drove a second PCR of roughly 6 to 12 cycles. Each CDR3 protein gets one entry after TCRdb re-called the 5' RACE reads with MiXCR. The sample gives 1.2 million to 1.5 million distinct CDR3 sequences, roughly 64% of which show up once; 6.5% to 8% is in the top ten. The clonotype comes from a man between 18 and 29 years old in good health. The sequencing input was blood.

The CDR3: CATLGLAGPEGSTDTQYF. The CDR3 DNA reads TGTGCTACCCTGGGACTAGCGGGACCCGAAGGGAGCACAGATACGCAGTATTTT. This chain connects TRBV10-3 to TRBJ2-3, with TRBD2 matching 13 bases. Germline lookup yields CDR1 ENHRY and CDR2 SYGVKD. CDR3 length: 18 residues.